The 30 T cell receptor beta chains given below trace back to one sample, sequenced in a study of blood T cell repertoires in COVID-19. Sequencing used immunoSEQ multiplex PCR; TCRdb keeps in-frame clones, though not all of them. The sample carries under 150,000 clones, over 75% recorded once. Sequencing was done on a sample of PBMCs or T cells enriched from blood (not recorded which). Receptors were obtained from a woman aged 45-60 years who had recovered from COVID-19.

The chain is built from TRBV7-2 and TRBJ2-1; maybe TRBD1 (5 bases). V gave up 5 bases and J gave up 7 bases, with 15 bases separating them. Germline values: CDR1 SGHTA, CDR2 FQGNSA. The CDR3 sequence is 14 residues long. The CDR3 sequence: CASSGFIGENEQFF. In DNA, the CDR3 is TGTGCCAGCAGCGGCTTTATAGGGGAAAATGAGCAGTTCTTC. Variable domain in full (rest from reference TRBV7-2 and TRBJ2-1): GAGVSQSPSNKVTEKGKDVELRCDPISGHTALYWYRQSLGQGLEFLIYFQGNSAPDKSGLPSDRFSAERTGGSVSTLTIQRTQQEDSAVYLCASSGFIGENEQFFGPGTRLTVL.

The V and J genes are TRBV6-5 and TRBJ1-2; D unresolved. Germline values: CDR1 MNHEY, CDR2 SVGAGI. This CDR3 contains 13 residues. Trimming cost V 5 bases and J 1 base, with 8 bases left between them. The CDR3 loop is CASSPTDNYGYTF. The CDR3 DNA reads as TGTGCCAGCAGTCCAACAGATAACTATGGCTACACCTTC.

V and J are TRBV27 and TRBJ1-1; the match to TRBD1 covers 9 bases. Per germline, CDR1 MNHEY and CDR2 SMNVEV (reference sequence). The CDR3 is made up of 14 amino acids. The V gene end was trimmed by 2 bases and the J gene end by 3 bases; junction bases not matched to a gene: 1. CDR3 sequence: CASSLGTGYTEAFF. The CDR3 DNA sequence: TGTGCCAGCAGTTTAGGGACAGGGTACACTGAAGCTTTCTTT.

The CDR3 nucleotides are TGTGCCAGCAGCTCGAATCAGAAGAACAATGAGCAGTTCTTC. It encodes CASSSNQKNNEQFF. The chain has TRBV7-9 and TRBJ2-1; no clear D. Trimming removed 4 bases at V and 5 bases at J, with 12 bases between. This CDR3 is built from 14 residues. Germline CDR1 reads SEHNR; CDR2 reads FQNEAQ (reference sequence).

This chain joins TRBV28 and TRBJ2-3; tentatively, D is TRBD2 (5 bases). The germline gives CDR1 MDHEN, CDR2 SYDVKM. There are 16 residues in the CDR3. V was trimmed by 6 bases and J by 0 bases, leaving 16 bases between them. CDR3: CASRPPGRTSTDTQYF. The CDR3 DNA sequence: TGTGCCAGCAGGCCCCCCGGGCGGACTAGCACAGATACGCAGTATTTT.

The chain links TRBV3-1 (or the pseudogene TRBV3-2) to TRBJ1-5; 7 bases are shared with TRBD1. Germline V gene data show CDR1 as LGHDT and CDR2 as YNNKEL (reference sequence). V was pared by 4 bases and J by 6 bases, with 3 bases of the junction left unmatched. The CDR3 is made up of 13 amino acids. Here the CDR3 reads CASSPGGGQPQHF. CDR3 bases: TGTGCCAGCAGCCCAGGGGGAGGTCAGCCCCAGCATTTT.

The CDR3 DNA follows: TGTGCCAGCAGTTTCACTAGCGGGAGCCACGAGCAGTACTTC. This gives the protein CASSFTSGSHEQYF. The genes are TRBV27 and TRBJ2-7, with 11 nucleotides matching TRBD2. This CDR3 spans 14 amino acids. The germline CDR1 and CDR2 sequences are MNHEY and SMNVEV (reference sequence). Trimming took 3 bases from V and 5 from J; bases not matched to a gene: 3.

V usage is TRBV28 and J usage is TRBJ1-2, with no clear D. The length of the CDR3 is 15 residues. Germline V gene sequence: CDR1 MDHEN, CDR2 SYDVKM. V lost 4 bases and J lost 5, with 17 bases in between. For the CDR3, the DNA is TGTGCCAGCAGTTCTATTTTGGGTAGCGAGTATGGCTACACCTTC. It translates to CASSSILGSEYGYTF.

V is TRBV5-1 and J is TRBJ2-3; 8 positions agree with TRBD1. Germline V CDR1 and CDR2: SGHRS, YFSETQ. The CDR3 extends over 16 amino acids. The V segment lost 7 bases and the J segment 0 bases; nucleotides outside the gene matches: 10. CDR3 coding DNA: TGCGCCAGCCGTAGAGGACAGGGCACTAGCACAGATACGCAGTATTTT. Its translation: CASRRGQGTSTDTQYF.

The chain has TRBV9 and TRBJ1-1, with 9 bases matching TRBD1. There are 16 residues in the CDR3. Germline CDR1 SGDLS, CDR2 YYNGEE. V was pared by 3 bases and J by 3 bases, with 9 bases of the junction left unmatched. Written as DNA, the CDR3 is TGTGCCAGCAGCGGGGGACAGGGACGTAGGGACACTGAAGCTTTCTTT. This translates into CASSGGQGRRDTEAFF.

This chain connects TRBV20-1 to TRBJ2-5; D call uncertain. Trimming left V 3 bases short and J 1 base short, with 12 bases between. The CDR3 extends over 14 amino acids. The germline V gene encodes CDR1 DFQATT and CDR2 SNEGSKA (reference sequence). The CDR3 region has the DNA TGCAGTGCTAGTGGTGAGGCTAGCCAAGAGACCCAGTACTTC. This encodes CSASGEASQETQYF.

The chain uses TRBV18 and TRBJ1-5, with D possibly being TRBD1 (6 bases). With 6 bases removed from V and 0 bases from J, the gap between germline ends came to 18 bases. The CDR3 loop spans 17 amino acids. Germline V gene lookup returns CDR1 KGHSH and CDR2 LQKENI. CDR3 residues: CASSLEGTTVSNQPQHF. The CDR3 nucleotides read TGTGCCAGCTCGCTCGAAGGGACAACGGTTAGCAATCAGCCCCAGCATTTT.

This chain links TRBV27 with TRBJ1-3; D call uncertain. This CDR3 spans 14 amino acids. Trimming removed 6 bases at V and 0 bases at J, with 9 bases between. Germline CDR1 MNHEY, CDR2 SMNVEV (reference sequence). For the CDR3, the DNA is TGTGCCAGCAGGAACTCGAACTCTGGAAACACCATATATTTT. Translating gives CASRNSNSGNTIYF.

The genes are TRBV2 and TRBJ1-1, with TRBD1 matching over 10 bases. This CDR3 is built from 15 residues. J was trimmed by 2 bases and V by 7 bases; bases with no gene match: 7. The germline CDR1 and CDR2 sequences are SNHLY and FYNNEI. CDR3 protein: CASTGQGGTNTEAFF. The CDR3 DNA follows: TGTGCCAGCACAGGACAGGGGGGAACAAACACTGAAGCTTTCTTT.

The V call is TRBV6-5, the J call TRBJ2-5; D unresolved. The CDR3 covers 11 residues. Germline V gives CDR1 MNHEY, CDR2 SVGAGI. V was clipped by 4 bases and J by 4 bases, with 4 bases between them. In nucleotides, the CDR3 is TGTGCCAGCAGTTCAGGAGAGACCCAGTACTTC. Translating it yields CASSSGETQYF.

This clone has just one count. The rearrangement links TRBV10-2 to TRBJ1-2; 8 nucleotides match TRBD1. From germline, CDR1 is WSHSY and CDR2 SAAADI. This CDR3 region has 13 residues. Germline trimming cut 7 bases from V and 8 bases from J; bases unmatched to any gene: 9. The CDR3 DNA reads as TGCGCCAGCACTCCGGGACAGGTGGCGGGCTACACCTTC. It specifies CASTPGQVAGYTF.

The chain employs TRBV29-1 and TRBJ2-5, with D tentatively TRBD1 (5 bases). The CDR3 runs to 16 residues. Per germline, CDR1 SQVTM and CDR2 ANQGSEA. V lost 0 bases to trimming and J lost 3 bases, with 17 bases between them. The CDR3 DNA follows: TGCAGCGTTGAAGACCCCGTCGCCAGGGTGGAAGAGACCCAGTACTTC. Its protein is CSVEDPVARVEETQYF.

The V gene is TRBV2, the J gene TRBJ2-7; 10 bases align to TRBD2. Germline CDR1 is SNHLY and CDR2 is FYNNEI. The CDR3 length is 17 residues. The ends lost 0 bases at V and 5 bases at J; junction bases unmatched: 10. CDR3 DNA: TGTGCCAGCAGTGAAGCGCTTGGGCTAGCGGGAGAACACGAGCAGTACTTC. Its protein is CASSEALGLAGEHEQYF.

This chain connects TRBV12-3 or TRBV12-4 to TRBJ1-3; D call uncertain. This CDR3 spans 13 amino acids. V was cut by 6 bases and J by 0 bases, with 6 bases left in between. The CDR3, as DNA: TGTGCCAGCAGCTTCGGCTCTGGAAACACCATATATTTT. It is translated as CASSFGSGNTIYF.

V gene TRBV5-1 combines with J gene TRBJ1-3, with D possibly TRBD1 on 5 matching bases. CDR1 is SGHRS, CDR2 YFSETQ, per germline. The CDR3 consists of 16 residues. The ends were cut back, 0 bases at V and 4 bases at J, with 14 bases in the middle. The CDR3 loop reads CASSLASSGSGNTIYF. DNA for the CDR3: TGCGCCAGCAGCTTGGCCTCCTCAGGGTCAGGAAACACCATATATTTT.

The V and J genes are TRBV19 and TRBJ1-4; D is possibly TRBD1 (6 bases). The CDR3 spans 12 residues. V was trimmed by 7 bases and J by 8 bases, leaving 11 bases between them. CDR1 is LNHDA, CDR2 SQIVND, per germline (reference sequence). The CDR3 nucleotides are TGTGCCAGTAACAGGGTAGGGGAAAAACTGTTTTTT. The encoded protein is CASNRVGEKLFF.

The chain employs TRBV3-1 (or the pseudogene TRBV3-2) and TRBJ2-7; 8 nucleotides agree with TRBD2. Germline CDR1 is LGHDT and CDR2 is YNNKEL (reference sequence). Trimming removed 1 base from V and 1 base from J; junction bases left unmatched: 3. This CDR3 is built from 15 residues. The CDR3: CASSQALAGSYEQYF. The CDR3 DNA sequence: TGTGCCAGCAGCCAAGCGTTAGCGGGGTCCTACGAGCAGTACTTC.

The genes are TRBV19 and TRBJ2-3, with D tentatively TRBD1 (5 bases). There are 16 residues in the CDR3. Deletions cut 4 bases from V and 4 bases from J, with 18 bases between. The germline V gene has CDR1 LNHDA and CDR2 SQIVND (reference sequence). Written as DNA, the CDR3 is TGTGCCAGTAGTAGTGGGGCGGAGCCACATTCAGATACGCAGTATTTT. This translates into CASSSGAEPHSDTQYF.

The table lists this clone with a count of one. The chain uses TRBV13 and TRBJ2-7, with unresolved D. The CDR3 length is 13 residues. Germline V gene data show CDR1 as PRHDT and CDR2 as FYEKMQ (reference sequence). V lost 3 bases to trimming and J lost 3 bases, with 9 bases between them. CDR3 coding DNA: TGTGCCAGCAGCTTTAGACAATTCTACGAGCAGTACTTC. It is translated as CASSFRQFYEQYF.

The rearrangement joins TRBV24-1 to TRBJ1-4, with D possibly TRBD1 on 5 matching bases. CDR1 is KGHDR, CDR2 SFDVKD, per germline. The CDR3 extends over 15 amino acids. V was pared by 4 bases and J by 5 bases, with 13 bases between. CDR3 DNA sequence: TGTGCCACCAGTGAGGGGGGGACTACGAATGAAAAACTGTTTTTT. Translation: CATSEGGTTNEKLFF.

This chain links TRBV18 with TRBJ2-1, with 8 bases fitting TRBD2. This CDR3 has 14 amino acids. Germline V gives CDR1 KGHSH, CDR2 LQKENI. The ends lost 4 bases at V and 7 bases at J; junction bases unmatched: 6. The CDR3, as DNA: TGTGCCAGCTCACTCAGCGGGAGTGCAAATGAGCAGTTCTTC. Amino acids: CASSLSGSANEQFF.

The chain has TRBV28 and TRBJ1-1; D gene ambiguous. Trimming cost V 1 base and J 11 bases, with 14 bases left between them. CDR3 length: 13 residues. Germline CDR1 and CDR2: MDHEN and SYDVKM. In nucleotides, the CDR3 is TGTGCCAGCAGTTTATTAACTAGCCTAGATGCTTTCTTT. Protein: CASSLLTSLDAFF.

This chain connects TRBV2 to TRBJ2-7; 7 bases line up with TRBD1. CDR3 length equals 14 residues. V lost 6 bases, J lost 1 base, and 6 bases stayed unmatched. The V gene's germline CDR1 is SNHLY and CDR2 FYNNEI. The CDR3 region is CASRVVTGSYEQYF. The CDR3 region has the DNA TGTGCCAGCAGGGTAGTGACAGGGTCCTACGAGCAGTACTTC.

The V gene is TRBV30, the J gene TRBJ1-6, with D possibly being TRBD1 (5 bases). The CDR3 length is 13 residues. V was trimmed by 0 bases and J by 8 bases, leaving 8 bases between them. Germline-derived CDR1 and CDR2 are GTSNPN and SVGIG (reference sequence). CDR3 in amino acids: CAWSVQEYSPLHF. The CDR3 region has the DNA TGTGCCTGGAGTGTACAGGAGTATTCACCCCTCCACTTT.

The genes are TRBV18 and TRBJ1-3; D not certain. This CDR3 comprises 14 residues. Germline-derived CDR1 and CDR2 are KGHSH and LQKENI. Trimming removed 6 bases from V and 4 bases from J, with 13 bases in between. The CDR3 nucleotides are TGTGCCAGCTCCCCCCTGCTAGCCGGAAACACCATATATTTT. Residues: CASSPLLAGNTIYF.